The 31 T cell receptor beta chains reported below all come from one sample, sequenced in a study of blood T cell repertoires in COVID-19. Method: immunoSEQ multiplex PCR; TCRdb's copy keeps in-frame clones and lacks some. In the table there are more than 110,000 clones, around 80% of which are singletons. Input material: peripheral blood. Receptors were obtained from a man aged 80 or over with acute or convalescent COVID-19.

The sample holds one count of this clone. For the CDR3, the DNA is TGTGCCAGTCACGGGATCCCTAGGGGGACTGAAGCTTTCTTT. Protein product: CASHGIPRGTEAFF. This rearrangement joins TRBV27 to TRBJ1-1, with D possibly being TRBD1 (6 bases). The CDR3 is 14 amino acids. Per the germline V gene, CDR1 is MNHEY and CDR2 is SMNVEV (reference sequence). V lost 9 bases to trimming and J lost 5 bases, with 19 bases between them.

With regard to this clone: Within the sample, other DNA sequences also encode this same CDR3. The CDR3 coding sequence is TGTGCCAGCAGCTTAGAACAGGGAAATTCACCCCTCCACTTT. It encodes CASSLEQGNSPLHF. The V gene is TRBV7-9, the J gene TRBJ1-6, with TRBD1 as a possible D gene (6 bases). The ends were cut back, 1 base at V and 7 bases at J, with 8 bases in the middle. Germline CDR1 reads SEHNR; CDR2 reads FQNEAQ (reference sequence). The CDR3 is 14 amino acids.

The chain carries TRBV5-3 and TRBJ1-5; the D gene is possibly TRBD1 (5 bases). TRBV5-3 is reported as an ORF; its role is uncertain. This CDR3 has 14 residues. V was cut by 4 bases and J by 7 bases, with 15 bases left in between. The CDR3 loop reads CARSLPGRKQPQHF. The CDR3, as DNA: TGTGCCAGAAGCCTGCCAGGGAGGAAACAGCCCCAGCATTTT.

The chain has TRBV27 and TRBJ1-6; D gene unclear. V lost 0 bases, J lost 9 bases, and 9 bases lay in between. The CDR3 extends over 14 amino acids. Looked up from germline, CDR1 is MNHEY and CDR2 is SMNVEV (reference sequence). CDR3 amino acids: CASSLSGRPSPLHF. CDR3 nucleotides: TGTGCCAGCAGTTTATCGGGCCGCCCTTCACCCCTCCACTTT.

The chain joins TRBV27 to TRBJ2-1; the D gene is possibly TRBD1 (7 bases). The CDR3 loop spans 15 amino acids. V dropped 5 bases and J dropped 2 bases, with 13 bases sitting between them. In germline, CDR1 is MNHEY, CDR2 SMNVEV (reference sequence). The CDR3 nucleotides read TGTGCCAGCAGTAACTCAGGGGGGACCTACAATGAGCAGTTCTTC. Protein product: CASSNSGGTYNEQFF.

There are a few counts of this clone. This chain uses TRBV6-5 with TRBJ1-2; D call uncertain. V dropped 6 bases and J dropped 3 bases, with 11 bases sitting between them. This CDR3 has 13 residues. The germline V gene encodes CDR1 MNHEY and CDR2 SVGAGI. CDR3 DNA: TGTGCCAGCAGCCCCGGGAGCTACTATGGCTACACCTTC. Protein: CASSPGSYYGYTF.

The J gene is TRBJ2-1, the V gene TRBV6-6, with 10 nucleotides matching TRBD1. V lost 7 bases to trimming and J lost 6 bases; unmatched junction nucleotides: 9. The length of the CDR3 is 15 residues. Germline CDR1 and CDR2: MNHNY and SVGAGI (reference sequence). Here the CDR3 reads CASTAPDRGGNEQFF. In DNA form, the CDR3 reads TGTGCCAGCACTGCCCCGGACAGGGGGGGCAATGAGCAGTTCTTC.

Regarding this clone: The same CDR3 is also encoded by other DNA sequences in this sample. The chain has TRBV9 and TRBJ1-1; D might be TRBD1 (6 bases). The CDR3 has 14 residues. The ends were cut back, 1 base at V and 0 bases at J, with 7 bases in the middle. The V gene's germline CDR1 is SGDLS and CDR2 YYNGEE. CDR3 residues: CASSVTGMNTEAFF. The CDR3 DNA reads as TGTGCCAGCAGCGTAACAGGGATGAACACTGAAGCTTTCTTT.

This chain uses TRBV7-2 with TRBJ1-4; no clear D gene. Germline values: CDR1 SGHTA, CDR2 FQGNSA. Trimming shortened V by 1 base and J by 8 bases, and 8 bases separated the two germline ends. The CDR3 is made up of 13 amino acids. This CDR3 reads CASSLDSGEKLFF. CDR3 coding DNA: TGTGCCAGCAGCTTAGACAGCGGGGAAAAACTGTTTTTT.

This rearrangement joins TRBV21-1 to TRBJ1-1; the table's D gene call, TRBD1, was not cross checked with the DNA. TRBV21-1 is shown as a pseudogene. The CDR3 extends over 17 amino acids. The CDR3, as DNA: TGTGCCAGCAGCATACGACAGGGGGGCCGGGAATTCACTGAAGCTTTCTTT. Encoded protein: CASSIRQGGREFTEAFF.

This sequence joins TRBV2 and TRBJ1-4, with TRBD1 as a possible D gene (5 bases). The CDR3 extends over 14 amino acids. The ends were cut back, 2 bases at V and 3 bases at J, with 7 bases in the middle. Germline V gives CDR1 SNHLY, CDR2 FYNNEI. The CDR3 nucleotides read TGTGCCAGCAGTGAAATGACAGCTAATGAAAAACTGTTTTTT. Encoded protein: CASSEMTANEKLFF.

The chain has TRBV5-8 and TRBJ2-3, with a tentative D call TRBD1 (5 bases). Trimming shortened V by 0 bases and J by 0 bases, and 11 bases separated the two germline ends. The germline V gene has CDR1 SGHTS and CDR2 YDEGEE. The CDR3 spans 16 residues. The CDR3 protein is CASSLVGVSSTDTQYF. Written as DNA, the CDR3 is TGTGCCAGCAGCTTGGTAGGGGTCTCTAGCACAGATACGCAGTATTTT.

This clone was observed once. The chain couples TRBV20-1 to TRBJ1-1; D call uncertain. CDR3 length: 14 amino acids. V was clipped by 3 bases and J by 0 bases, with 11 bases between them. CDR1 DFQATT and CDR2 SNEGSKA come from the germline V gene (reference sequence). CDR3 DNA: TGCAGTGCTAGTCGAGAACCGTTGAACACTGAAGCTTTCTTT. It encodes CSASREPLNTEAFF.

This clone was observed a handful of times. J is TRBJ2-2 and V is TRBV7-8, with D tentatively TRBD1 (6 bases). Trimming took 0 bases from V and 7 from J, leaving 12 bases between them. This CDR3 comprises 15 residues. The V gene's germline CDR1 is SGHVS and CDR2 FQNEAQ. The CDR3: CASSLAVRGHGELFF. The CDR3, as DNA: TGTGCCAGCAGCTTAGCGGTCAGGGGCCACGGGGAGCTGTTTTTT. The full variable domain, in which reference TRBV7-8 and TRBJ2-2 provide the parts outside the CDR3, is GAGVSQSPRYKVAKRGQDVALRCDPISGHVSLFWYQQALGQGPEFLTYFQNEAQLDKSGLPSDRFFAERPEGSVSTLKIQRTQQEDSAVYLCASSLAVRGHGELFFGEGSRLTVL.

The chain employs TRBV7-3 and TRBJ2-1, with 8 bases fitting TRBD1. This CDR3 region has 13 residues. Unmatched junction bases numbered 6, after V lost 5 bases and J lost 9 bases. CDR1 and CDR2 (germline): SGHTA, FQGTGA. CDR3 sequence (DNA): TGTGCCAGCAGCGCCCTAACAGGGGGTGAGCAGTTCTTC. Translating gives CASSALTGGEQFF.

This clone was found a few times. This chain connects TRBV10-1 to TRBJ2-7; D unresolved. The CDR3 has 14 residues. Germline CDR1 WNHNN, CDR2 SYGVQD (reference sequence). Deletions cut 0 bases from V and 1 base from J, with 7 bases between. The CDR3 spells CASSESNRSYEQYF. The DNA of the CDR3 is TGCGCCAGCAGTGAGTCTAACAGATCCTACGAGCAGTACTTC.

The rearrangement joins TRBV19 to TRBJ2-7, with TRBD2 matching 8 bases. The CDR3 is 15 amino acids. V trimming: 6 bases; J trimming: 3 bases; junction bases outside the gene matches: 10. CDR1 is LNHDA and CDR2 is SQIVND in the germline V gene (reference sequence). The CDR3 region has the DNA TGTGCCAGTAGCGCCCTTAGCGGGGCCGACTACGAGCAGTACTTC. Its translation is CASSALSGADYEQYF.

The chain has TRBV29-1 and TRBJ2-7; D may be TRBD2 (6 bases). Germline CDR1 reads SQVTM; CDR2 reads ANQGSEA. The CDR3 has 13 amino acids. Trimming stripped 7 bases from V and 2 bases from J, with 15 bases between. The CDR3 DNA follows: TGCAGCGCCAGACAACGGGGGACCTACGAGCAGTACTTC. It is translated as CSARQRGTYEQYF.

V usage is TRBV5-1 and J usage is TRBJ2-3, with 8 bases lining up with TRBD2. Germline V gene data show CDR1 as SGHRS and CDR2 as YFSETQ. This CDR3 comprises 15 residues. V shed 2 bases, J shed 4 bases, and the junction held 6 bases outside the gene matches. CDR3 in amino acids: CASSFSGGASDTQYF. The CDR3, as DNA: TGCGCCAGCAGCTTTTCCGGGGGGGCCTCAGATACGCAGTATTTT. Full variable domain (remainder filled in from reference TRBV5-1 and TRBJ2-3): KAGVTQTPRYLIKTRGQQVTLSCSPISGHRSVSWYQQTPGQGLQFLFEYFSETQRNKGNFPGRFSGRQFSNSRSEMNVSTLELGDSALYLCASSFSGGASDTQYFGPGTRLTVL.

The chain recombines TRBV7-3 with TRBJ2-5; TRBD2 agrees at 8 bases. CDR3 size: 16 residues. The V and J ends lost 2 bases and 2 bases, in that order; junction bases with no gene match: 7. Germline loops: CDR1 SGHTA, CDR2 FQGTGA. CDR3 sequence (DNA): TGTGCCAGCAGCTTACGGCGGGGGGCCGGACAAGAGACCCAGTACTTC. It translates to CASSLRRGAGQETQYF. The full variable domain, in which reference TRBV7-3 and TRBJ2-5 provide the parts outside the CDR3, is GAGVSQTPSNKVTEKGKYVELRCDPISGHTALYWYRQSLGQGPEFLIYFQGTGAADDSGLPNDRFFAVRPEGSVSTLKIQRTERGDSAVYLCASSLRRGAGQETQYFGPGTRLLVL.

The chain is built from TRBV6-5 and TRBJ1-5; D is perhaps TRBD1 (5 bases). CDR1 MNHEY and CDR2 SVGAGI come from the germline V gene. Trimming took 3 bases from V and 3 from J, leaving 9 bases between them. This CDR3 is 14 amino acids long. The CDR3 sequence: CASSYRQSNQPQHF. The DNA of the CDR3 is TGTGCCAGCAGTTATAGACAGTCCAATCAGCCCCAGCATTTT.

This clone has a single count. V usage is TRBV25-1 and J usage is TRBJ2-2; D is perhaps TRBD2 (6 bases). CDR1 and CDR2 from the germline V gene are MGHDK and SYGVNS. The CDR3 has 15 residues. V lost 6 bases, J lost 7 bases, and 18 bases lay in between. The CDR3 DNA sequence: TGTGCCAGCAGCGGGGGAGCGGGTCAATTCGGGGAGCTGTTTTTT. It codes for CASSGGAGQFGELFF.

The chain carries TRBV7-8 and TRBJ1-1; TRBD1 agrees at 7 bases. This CDR3 spans 14 amino acids. With V trimmed by 2 bases and J by 7 bases, 7 bases remained unmatched. From germline, CDR1 is SGHVS and CDR2 FQNEAQ. CDR3 in DNA: TGTGCCAGCAGCTTAATGGCGGACAGGAATGAAGCTTTCTTT. Protein sequence: CASSLMADRNEAFF.

This clone has ten or more counts. The J gene is TRBJ1-1, the V gene TRBV7-2, with D perhaps TRBD1 (5 bases). This CDR3 spans 14 amino acids. The germline V gene has CDR1 SGHTA and CDR2 FQGNSA. Trimming removed 4 bases at V and 0 bases at J, with 9 bases between. CDR3 sequence: CASSSRGLNTEAFF. DNA of the CDR3: TGTGCCAGCAGCTCCCGGGGGTTGAACACTGAAGCTTTCTTT.

V is TRBV3-1 (or the pseudogene TRBV3-2) and J is TRBJ1-3; D not resolved. The CDR3 has 13 amino acids. V lost 1 base, J lost 10 bases, and 11 bases lay in between. Germline V lookup: CDR1 LGHDT, CDR2 YNNKEL (reference sequence). The DNA of the CDR3 is TGTGCCAGCAGCCAAGGACAAGGTGTAACCATATATTTT. Residues: CASSQGQGVTIYF.

This clone appeared a single time. The chain recombines TRBV4-3 with TRBJ1-2; no firm D call. This CDR3 comprises 13 residues. The germline V gene encodes CDR1 LGHNA and CDR2 YSLEER. V gave up 4 bases and J gave up 4 bases, with 10 bases separating them. The CDR3 spells CASSLERGYGYTF. The CDR3 DNA follows: TGCGCCAGCAGCCTCGAGCGGGGCTATGGCTACACCTTC.

V and J are TRBV19 and TRBJ2-1; TRBD2 agrees at 9 bases. The germline V gene has CDR1 LNHDA and CDR2 SQIVND (reference sequence). The CDR3 consists of 15 residues. Trimming at V came to 1 base and at J to 2 bases, leaving 0 bases not matched to a gene. CDR3 DNA: TGTGCCAGTAGTATAGGACTAGCGGCCTACAATGAGCAGTTCTTC. As protein: CASSIGLAAYNEQFF. Full variable domain (rest looked up from reference TRBV19 and TRBJ2-1): DGGITQSPKYLFRKEGQNVTLSCEQNLNHDAMYWYRQDPGQGLRLIYYSQIVNDFQKGDIAEGYSVSREKKESFPLTVTSAQKNPTAFYLCASSIGLAAYNEQFFGPGTRLTVL.

Only a few counts were recorded for this clone. V and J are TRBV7-9 and TRBJ1-6, with a possible D match to TRBD1 (5 bases). Germline CDR1 is SEHNR and CDR2 is FQNEAQ (reference sequence). V lost 2 bases to trimming and J lost 8 bases, with 10 bases between them. The length of the CDR3 is 14 residues. DNA for the CDR3: TGTGCCAGCAGCTTATCCACGGGGGATTCACCCCTCCACTTT. Translating gives CASSLSTGDSPLHF. Full variable domain (missing parts from reference TRBV7-9 and TRBJ1-6): DTGVSQNPRHKITKRGQNVTFRCDPISEHNRLYWYRQTLGQGPEFLTYFQNEAQLEKSRLLSDRFSAERPKGSFSTLEIQRTEQGDSAMYLCASSLSTGDSPLHFGNGTRLTVT.

This clone appeared a few times. V usage is TRBV7-6 and J usage is TRBJ1-3, with D perhaps matching TRBD1 (6 bases). The CDR3 spans 14 residues. The germline gives CDR1 SGHVS, CDR2 FNYEAQ. V lost 5 bases to trimming and J lost 0 bases, with 8 bases between them. CDR3 in DNA: TGTGCCAGCAGCCCCAGGGGCTCTGGAAACACCATATATTTT. Its translation is CASSPRGSGNTIYF.

The J gene is TRBJ1-2, the V gene TRBV7-9, with 7 positions matching TRBD1. The ends lost 1 base at V and 6 bases at J; junction bases unmatched: 2. CDR1 and CDR2 from the germline V gene are SEHNR and FQNEAQ (reference sequence). The CDR3 spans 13 residues. The CDR3 DNA reads as TGTGCCAGCAGCTTAGGACAGGGTAATGGCTACACCTTC. It codes for CASSLGQGNGYTF.

The table lists this clone with a few counts. The chain recombines TRBV5-6 with TRBJ2-3; TRBD2 matches 14 bases. Trimming removed 7 bases from V and 2 bases from J; junction bases left unmatched: 3. Germline V CDR1 and CDR2: SGHDT, YYEEEE. There are 15 residues in the CDR3. DNA of the CDR3: TGTGCCAGCCGGGGACTAGCGGGGGCCACAGATACGCAGTATTTT. This sequence encodes CASRGLAGATDTQYF.